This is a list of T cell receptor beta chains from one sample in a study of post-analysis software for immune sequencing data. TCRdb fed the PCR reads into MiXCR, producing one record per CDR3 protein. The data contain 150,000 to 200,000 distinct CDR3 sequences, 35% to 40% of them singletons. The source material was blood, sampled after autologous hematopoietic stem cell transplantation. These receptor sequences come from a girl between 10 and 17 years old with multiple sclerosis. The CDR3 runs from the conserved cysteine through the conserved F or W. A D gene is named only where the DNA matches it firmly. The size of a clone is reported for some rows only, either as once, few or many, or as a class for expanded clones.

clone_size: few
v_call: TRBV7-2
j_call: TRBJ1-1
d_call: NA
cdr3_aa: CASSLGRVIAEAFF
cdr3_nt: TGTGCCAGCAGCTTAGGGAGGGTAATCGCTGAAGCTTTCTTT

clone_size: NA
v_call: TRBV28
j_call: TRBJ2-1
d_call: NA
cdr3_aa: CASSLYPRQQKHYEQFF
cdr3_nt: TGTGCCAGCAGTTTATATCCCCGGCAGCAAAAACACTATGAGCAGTTCTTC

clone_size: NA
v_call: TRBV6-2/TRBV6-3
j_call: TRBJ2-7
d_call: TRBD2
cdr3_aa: CASSLSGSGYEQYF
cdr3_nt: TGTGCCAGCAGTCTTAGCGGGAGTGGCTACGAGCAGTACTTC

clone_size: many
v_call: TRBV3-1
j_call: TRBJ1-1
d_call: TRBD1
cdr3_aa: CASSQRTGIAFF
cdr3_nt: TGTGCCAGCAGCCAAAGGACAGGGATAGCTTTCTTT

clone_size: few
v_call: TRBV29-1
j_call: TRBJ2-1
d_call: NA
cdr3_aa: CSVERRQGYEQFF
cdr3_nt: TGCAGCGTTGAGAGGCGGCAGGGGTATGAGCAGTTCTTC

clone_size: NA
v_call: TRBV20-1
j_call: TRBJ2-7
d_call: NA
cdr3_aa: CSARDEVPGEQYF
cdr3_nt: TGCAGTGCTAGAGATGAGGTTCCTGGGGAGCAGTACTTC

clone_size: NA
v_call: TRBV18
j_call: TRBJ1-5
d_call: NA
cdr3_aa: CASSPDNQPQHF
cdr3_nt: TGTGCCAGCTCACCCGACAATCAGCCCCAGCATTTT

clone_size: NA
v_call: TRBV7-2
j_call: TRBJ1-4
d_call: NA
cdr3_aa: CASSFWGGTTNEKLFF
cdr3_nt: TGTGCCAGCAGCTTCTGGGGCGGAACAACTAATGAAAAACTGTTTTTT

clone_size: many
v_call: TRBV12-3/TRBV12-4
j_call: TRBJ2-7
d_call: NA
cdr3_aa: CASSIPQGEQYF
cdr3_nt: TGTGCCAGCAGCATTCCTCAGGGCGAGCAGTACTTC

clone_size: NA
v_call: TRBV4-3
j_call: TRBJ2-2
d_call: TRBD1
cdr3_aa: CASSPRTGLGTGELFF
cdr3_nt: TGCGCCAGCAGCCCACGGACAGGGCTAGGCACCGGGGAGCTGTTTTTT

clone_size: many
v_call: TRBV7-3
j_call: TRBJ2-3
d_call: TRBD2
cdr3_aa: CASSSNSHSGRSTDTQYF
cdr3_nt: TGTGCCAGCAGCTCGAATAGTCATAGCGGGAGAAGTACAGATACGCAGTATTTT

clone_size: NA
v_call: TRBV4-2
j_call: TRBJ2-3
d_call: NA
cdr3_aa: CASSQEQATSTDTQYF
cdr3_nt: TGTGCCAGCAGCCAAGAGCAAGCGACCAGCACAGATACGCAGTATTTT

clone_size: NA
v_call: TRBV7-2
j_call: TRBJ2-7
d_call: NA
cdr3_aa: CASSLRGRGYEQYF
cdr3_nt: TGTGCCAGCAGCTTAAGGGGCAGGGGCTACGAGCAGTACTTC

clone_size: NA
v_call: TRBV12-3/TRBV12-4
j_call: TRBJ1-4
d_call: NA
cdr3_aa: CASSWNLLGEKLFF
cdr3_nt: TGTGCCAGCAGCTGGAATTTACTCGGAGAAAAACTGTTTTTT

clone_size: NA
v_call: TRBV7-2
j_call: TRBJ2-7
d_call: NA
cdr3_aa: CASSLRTVEQYF
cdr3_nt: TGTGCCAGCAGCCTCCGGACAGTCGAGCAGTACTTC